This TCR beta chain was found in a study of T-cell memory formation after mild COVID-19. Study-wide context: Among the donors, TCR clusters were largely specific to each donor. Study findings and constraints: Among clones contracting day 15 to 85, CD4/CD8 was balanced, whereas later expanders leaned CD4+. Mainly in CM and EM were contracting CD4+ clones; CD8+ were in EMRA.

TCRalpha and TCRbeta libraries used 5'RACE with constant-segment primers and UMIs. TCRdb recomputed calls from the 5' RACE reads with MiXCR, one row per CDR3 protein. The data show around 130,000 distinct CDR3 sequences, about 18% seen once. Trimming took 3 bases from V and 7 from J, leaving 14 bases between them. This CDR3 comprises 14 residues. Germline lookup yields CDR1 SGHRS and CDR2 YFSETQ. Only a few counts were recorded for this clonotype. The antigen is undetermined. The sequence was obtained from a man younger than 35 who had mild COVID-19 (a few samples of this study predate the infection). Cell type and time point are not known. The rearrangement links TRBV5-1 to TRBJ2-1, with D possibly called TRBD1 or TRBD2 (6 bases each). Sequencing input: PBMCs or a T cell subset sorted from them (not recorded which). The CDR3 DNA is TGCGCCAGCAGCTGGAGGGACACCTCTAATGAGCAGTTCTTC. Protein sequence: CASSWRDTSNEQFF.